This T cell receptor beta chain derives from a study of early T cells in non-severe SARS-CoV-2 infection. Study as a whole: Bulk RNA isolated from unsorted whole blood underwent sequencing; chains were not paired. Whole-study results and caveats: Comparison of clonotypes with VDJdb favored anti-spike CD8 responses while missing private and CD4 specificities.

In germline, CDR1 is ENHRY, CDR2 SYGVKD. The CDR3 extends over 14 amino acids. V shed 4 bases and J 0 bases; nucleotides not matched to a gene: 2. cDNA molecules, individually, were tagged with unique molecular identifiers. One entry per CDR3 protein results from TCRdb running MiXCR on the 5' RACE reads. Of over 55,000 distinct CDR3 sequences detected, more than 8.5% appear once; the ten largest clones hold 8.6%. Many counts were recorded for this clonotype. The antigen is undetermined. The gene calls are TRBV10-3 and TRBJ1-2; 7 nucleotides agree with TRBD1. The sequencing sample was made of whole blood. The origin of this receptor is an adult who was a healthcare worker with PCR-confirmed SARS-CoV-2 infection or an uninfected control (not recorded which). CDR3 sequence reads: CAISVGTANYGYTF. The CDR3 DNA follows: TGTGCCATCAGTGTCGGGACAGCTAACTATGGCTACACCTTC.